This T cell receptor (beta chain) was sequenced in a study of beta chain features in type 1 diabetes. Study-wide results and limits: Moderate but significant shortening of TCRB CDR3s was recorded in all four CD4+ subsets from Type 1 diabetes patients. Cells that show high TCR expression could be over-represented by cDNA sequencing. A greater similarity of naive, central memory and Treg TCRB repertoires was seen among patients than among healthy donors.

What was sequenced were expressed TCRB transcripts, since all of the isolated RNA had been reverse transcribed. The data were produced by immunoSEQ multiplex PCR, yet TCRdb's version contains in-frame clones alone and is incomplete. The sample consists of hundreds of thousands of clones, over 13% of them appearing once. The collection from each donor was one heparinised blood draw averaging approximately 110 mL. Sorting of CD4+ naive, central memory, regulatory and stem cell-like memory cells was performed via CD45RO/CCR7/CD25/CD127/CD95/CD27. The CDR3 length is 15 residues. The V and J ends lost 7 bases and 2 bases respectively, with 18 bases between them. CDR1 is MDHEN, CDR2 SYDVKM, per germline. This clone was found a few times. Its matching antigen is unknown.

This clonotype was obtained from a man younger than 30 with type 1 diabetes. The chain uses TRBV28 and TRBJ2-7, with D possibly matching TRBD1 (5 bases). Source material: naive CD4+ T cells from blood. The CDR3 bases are TGTGCCAGCACAATGCCAGCAGGGTCGACCTACGAGCAGTACTTC. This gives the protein CASTMPAGSTYEQYF.